The clone carrying this TCR beta chain was seen a single time. The method was immunoSEQ multiplex PCR; TCRdb's version includes in-frame clones alone and lacks a portion of them. Of roughly 80,000 clones listed, about 90% are singletons. These data come from a study of T cell changes during pregnancy in multiple sclerosis. After removal of 3 bases from V and 8 bases from J, the junction contained 7 bases not matched to a gene. CDR3 length: 14 residues. Germline V gives CDR1 SQVTM, CDR2 ANQGSEA. This chain uses TRBV29-1 with TRBJ2-2; 9 positions match TRBD1. The material was peripheral blood, obtained before pregnancy. The source of this sequence is a female donor with multiple sclerosis, enrolled in a pregnancy study. CDR3: CSVETGTGLGELFF. CDR3 DNA: TGCAGCGTTGAGACCGGGACAGGGTTGGGGGAGCTGTTTTTT.